This TCR beta chain was sequenced during a study of shared clonotypes between healthy human individuals. The V and J ends lost 2 bases and 4 bases respectively, with 12 bases between them. The CDR3 has 15 amino acids. Germline assignment: CDR1 MDHEN and CDR2 SYDVKM. Profiling relied on immunoSEQ multiplex PCR, and the TCRdb table lists in-frame clones only, not all of them. Among about 1,500,000 clones listed, approximately 96% were seen once. This sequence was found in a man under 40 in good health. The J gene is TRBJ1-5, the V gene TRBV28, with no clear D. Sequencing was performed on naive CD4+ T cells sorted from blood. Subset indicated: CD45RA+ positively selected. The DNA for the CDR3 is TGTGCCAGCAGTTTAAGTCCCAGCGCTAATCAGCCCCAGCATTTT. It specifies CASSLSPSANQPQHF.